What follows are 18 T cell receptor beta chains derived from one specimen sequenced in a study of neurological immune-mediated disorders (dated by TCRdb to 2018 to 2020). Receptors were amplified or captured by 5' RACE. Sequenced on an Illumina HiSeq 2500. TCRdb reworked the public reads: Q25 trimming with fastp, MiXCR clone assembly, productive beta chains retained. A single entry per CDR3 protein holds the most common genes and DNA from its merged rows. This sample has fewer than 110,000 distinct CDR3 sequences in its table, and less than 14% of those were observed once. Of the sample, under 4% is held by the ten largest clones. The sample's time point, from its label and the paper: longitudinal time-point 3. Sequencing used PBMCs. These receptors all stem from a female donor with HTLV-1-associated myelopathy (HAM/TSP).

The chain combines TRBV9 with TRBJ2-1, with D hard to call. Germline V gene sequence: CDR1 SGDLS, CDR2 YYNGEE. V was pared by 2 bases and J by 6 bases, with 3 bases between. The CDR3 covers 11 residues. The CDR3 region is CASSVTNEQFF. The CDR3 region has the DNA TGTGCCAGCAGCGTCACCAATGAGCAGTTCTTC.

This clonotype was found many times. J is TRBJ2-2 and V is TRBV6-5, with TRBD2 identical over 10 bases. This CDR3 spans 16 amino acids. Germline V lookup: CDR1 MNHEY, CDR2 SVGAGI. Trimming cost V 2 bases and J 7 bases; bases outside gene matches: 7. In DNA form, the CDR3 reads TGTGCCAGCAGTTACGATCTAGCGGGAGCGGGCGGGGAGCTGTTTTTT. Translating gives CASSYDLAGAGGELFF.

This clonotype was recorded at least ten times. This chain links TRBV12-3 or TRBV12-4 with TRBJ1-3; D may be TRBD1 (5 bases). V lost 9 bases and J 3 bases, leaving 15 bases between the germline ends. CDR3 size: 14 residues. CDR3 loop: CASQGASSGNTIYF. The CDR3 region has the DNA TGTGCCAGTCAGGGAGCCTCGAGTGGAAACACCATATATTTT.

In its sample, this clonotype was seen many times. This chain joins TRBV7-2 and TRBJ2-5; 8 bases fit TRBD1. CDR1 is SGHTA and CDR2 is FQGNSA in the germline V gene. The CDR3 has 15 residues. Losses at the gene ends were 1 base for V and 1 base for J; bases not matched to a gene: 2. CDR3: CASSLDRGIQETQYF. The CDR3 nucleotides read TGTGCCAGCAGCTTAGACAGGGGGATCCAAGAGACCCAGTACTTC.

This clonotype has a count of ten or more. The CDR3 sequence is CASNPGVSYEQYF. CDR3 sequence (DNA): TGTGCCAGCAACCCCGGGGTGTCCTACGAGCAGTACTTC. V and J are TRBV5-6 and TRBJ2-7, with a weak D call TRBD2 (5 bases). CDR1 is SGHDT, CDR2 YYEEEE, per germline. The CDR3 length is 13 residues. The ends were cut back, 6 bases at V and 1 base at J, with 11 bases in the middle.

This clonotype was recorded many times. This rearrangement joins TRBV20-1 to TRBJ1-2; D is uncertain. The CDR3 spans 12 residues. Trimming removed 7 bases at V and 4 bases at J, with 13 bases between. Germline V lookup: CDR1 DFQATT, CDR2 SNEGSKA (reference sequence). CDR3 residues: CSVGAGSYGYTF. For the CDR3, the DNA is TGCAGTGTTGGAGCGGGGAGCTATGGCTACACCTTC.

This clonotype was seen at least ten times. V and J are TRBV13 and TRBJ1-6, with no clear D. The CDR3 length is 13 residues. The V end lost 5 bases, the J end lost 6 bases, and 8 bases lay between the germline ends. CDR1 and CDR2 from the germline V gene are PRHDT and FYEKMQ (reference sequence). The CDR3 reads CASSQGLNSPLHF. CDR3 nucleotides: TGTGCCAGCAGCCAAGGCCTTAATTCACCCCTCCACTTT.

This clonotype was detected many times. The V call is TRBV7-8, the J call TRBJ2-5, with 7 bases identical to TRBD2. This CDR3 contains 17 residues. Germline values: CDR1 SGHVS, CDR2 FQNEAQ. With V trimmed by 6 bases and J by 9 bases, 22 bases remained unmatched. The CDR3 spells CASSSTYGAGTSAAQYF. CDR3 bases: TGTGCCAGCAGTTCGACCTATGGAGCGGGGACGTCAGCGGCCCAGTACTTC. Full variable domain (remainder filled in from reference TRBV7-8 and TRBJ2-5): GAGVSQSPRYKVAKRGQDVALRCDPISGHVSLFWYQQALGQGPEFLTYFQNEAQLDKSGLPSDRFFAERPEGSVSTLKIQRTQQEDSAVYLCASSSTYGAGTSAAQYFGPGTRLLVL.

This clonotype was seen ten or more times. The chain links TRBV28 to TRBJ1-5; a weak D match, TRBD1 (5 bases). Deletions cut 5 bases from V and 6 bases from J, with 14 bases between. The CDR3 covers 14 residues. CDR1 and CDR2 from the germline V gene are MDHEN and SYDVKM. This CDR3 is CASSQGGDRQPQHF. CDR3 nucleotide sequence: TGTGCCAGCAGTCAGGGAGGGGACCGTCAGCCCCAGCATTTT. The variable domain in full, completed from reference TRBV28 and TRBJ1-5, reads DVKVTQSSRYLVKRTGEKVFLECVQDMDHENMFWYRQDPGLGLRLIYFSYDVKMKEKGDIPEGYSVSREKKERFSLILESASTNQTSMYLCASSQGGDRQPQHFGDGTRLSIL.

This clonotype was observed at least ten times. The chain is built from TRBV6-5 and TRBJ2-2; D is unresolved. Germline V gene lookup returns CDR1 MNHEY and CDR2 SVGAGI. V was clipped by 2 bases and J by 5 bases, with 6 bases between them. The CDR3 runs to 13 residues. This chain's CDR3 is CASSYGWTGELFF. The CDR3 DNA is TGTGCCAGCAGTTACGGGTGGACCGGGGAGCTGTTTTTT.

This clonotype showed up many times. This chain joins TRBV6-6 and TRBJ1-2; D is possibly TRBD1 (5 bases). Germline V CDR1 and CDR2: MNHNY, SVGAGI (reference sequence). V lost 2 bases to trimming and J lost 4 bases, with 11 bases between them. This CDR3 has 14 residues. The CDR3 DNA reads TGTGCCAGCAGTTACCGAGGCGACAGCTATGGCTACACCTTC. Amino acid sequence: CASSYRGDSYGYTF.

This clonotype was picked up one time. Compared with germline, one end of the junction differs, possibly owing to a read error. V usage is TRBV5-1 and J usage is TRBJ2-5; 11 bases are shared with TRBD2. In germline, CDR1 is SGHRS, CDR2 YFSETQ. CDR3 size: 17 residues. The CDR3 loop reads CASFPGTSGSSQENQYF. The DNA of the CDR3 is TGCGCCAGCTTTCCCGGGACTAGCGGCTCATCCCAAGAGAACCAGTACTTC. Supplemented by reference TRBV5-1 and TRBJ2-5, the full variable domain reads KAGVTQTPRYLIKTRGQQVTLSCSPISGHRSVSWYQQTPGQGLQFLFEYFSETQRNKGNFPGRFSGRQFSNSRSEMNVSTLELGDSALYLCASFPGTSGSSQENQYFGPGTRLLVL.

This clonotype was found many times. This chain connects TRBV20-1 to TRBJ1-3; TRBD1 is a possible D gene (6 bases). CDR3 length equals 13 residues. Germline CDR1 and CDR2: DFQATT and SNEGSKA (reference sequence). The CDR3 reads CSVLGAAGNTIYF. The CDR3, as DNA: TGCTCAGTGCTGGGGGCAGCCGGAAACACCATATATTTT.

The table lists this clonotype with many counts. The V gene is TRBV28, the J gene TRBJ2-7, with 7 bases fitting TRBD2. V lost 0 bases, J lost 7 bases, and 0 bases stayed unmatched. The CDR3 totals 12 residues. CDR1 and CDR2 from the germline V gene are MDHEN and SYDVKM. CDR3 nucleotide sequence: TGTGCCAGCAGTTTATGGGGGGGGGAGCAGTACTTC. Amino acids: CASSLWGGEQYF. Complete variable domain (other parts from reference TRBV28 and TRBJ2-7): DVKVTQSSRYLVKRTGEKVFLECVQDMDHENMFWYRQDPGLGLRLIYFSYDVKMKEKGDIPEGYSVSREKKERFSLILESASTNQTSMYLCASSLWGGEQYFGPGTRLTVT.

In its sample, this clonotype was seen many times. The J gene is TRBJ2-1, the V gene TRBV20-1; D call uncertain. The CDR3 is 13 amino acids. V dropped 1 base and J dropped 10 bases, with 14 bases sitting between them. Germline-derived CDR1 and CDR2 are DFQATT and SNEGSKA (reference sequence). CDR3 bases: TGCAGTGCTAGAGGGTACGCCCCCAGAGAGCAGTTCTTC. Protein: CSARGYAPREQFF.

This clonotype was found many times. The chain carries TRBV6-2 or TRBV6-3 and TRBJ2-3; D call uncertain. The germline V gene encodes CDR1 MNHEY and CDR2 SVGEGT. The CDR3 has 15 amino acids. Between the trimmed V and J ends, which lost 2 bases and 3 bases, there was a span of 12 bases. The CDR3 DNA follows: TGTGCCAGCAGTTACACAGCATATCCTACAGATACGCAGTATTTT. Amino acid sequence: CASSYTAYPTDTQYF.

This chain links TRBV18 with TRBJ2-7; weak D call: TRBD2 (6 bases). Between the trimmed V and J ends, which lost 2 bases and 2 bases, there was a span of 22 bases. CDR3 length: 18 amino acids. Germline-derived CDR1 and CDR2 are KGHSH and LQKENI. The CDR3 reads CASSPKELLLPGAYEQYF. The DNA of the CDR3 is TGTGCCAGCTCACCAAAGGAGCTCTTACTCCCGGGGGCCTACGAGCAGTACTTC.

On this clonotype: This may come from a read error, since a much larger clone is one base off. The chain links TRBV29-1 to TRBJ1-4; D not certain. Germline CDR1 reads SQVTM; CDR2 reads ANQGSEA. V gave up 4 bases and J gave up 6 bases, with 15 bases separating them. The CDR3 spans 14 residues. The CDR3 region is CSVAGRSEDEKLFF. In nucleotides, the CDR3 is TGCAGCGTTGCAGGACGGTCGGAGGATGAAAAACTGTTTTTT.